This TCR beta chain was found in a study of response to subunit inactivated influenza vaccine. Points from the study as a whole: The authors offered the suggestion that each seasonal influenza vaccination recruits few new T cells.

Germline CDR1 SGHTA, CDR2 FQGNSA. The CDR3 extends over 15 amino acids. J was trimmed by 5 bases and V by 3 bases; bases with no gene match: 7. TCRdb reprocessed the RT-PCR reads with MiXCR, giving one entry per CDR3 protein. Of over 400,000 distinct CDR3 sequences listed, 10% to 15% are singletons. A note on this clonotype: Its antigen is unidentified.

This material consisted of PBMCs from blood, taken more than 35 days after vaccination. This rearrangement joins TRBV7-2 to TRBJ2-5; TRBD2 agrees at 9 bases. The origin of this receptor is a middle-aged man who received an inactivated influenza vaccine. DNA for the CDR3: TGTGCCAGCAGCTTTGCCGGGACTAGCTTCGAGACCCAGTACTTC. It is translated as CASSFAGTSFETQYF.